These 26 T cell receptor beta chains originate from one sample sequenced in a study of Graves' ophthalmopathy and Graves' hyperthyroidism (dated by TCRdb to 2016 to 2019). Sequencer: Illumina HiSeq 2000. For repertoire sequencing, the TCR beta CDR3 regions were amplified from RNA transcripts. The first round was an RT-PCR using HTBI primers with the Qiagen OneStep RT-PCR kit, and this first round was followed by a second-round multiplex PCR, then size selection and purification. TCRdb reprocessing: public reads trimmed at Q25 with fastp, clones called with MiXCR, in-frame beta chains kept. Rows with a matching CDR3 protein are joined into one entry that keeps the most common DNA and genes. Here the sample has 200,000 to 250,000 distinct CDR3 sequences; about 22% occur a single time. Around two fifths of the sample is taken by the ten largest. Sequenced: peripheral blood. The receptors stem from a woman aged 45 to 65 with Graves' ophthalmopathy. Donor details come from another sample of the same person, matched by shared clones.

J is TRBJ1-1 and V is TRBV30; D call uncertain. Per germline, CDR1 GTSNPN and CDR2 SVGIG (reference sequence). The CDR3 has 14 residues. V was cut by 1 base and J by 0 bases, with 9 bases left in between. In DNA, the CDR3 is TGTGCCTGGAGTGCCCTAAATTTGAACACTGAAGCTTTCTTT. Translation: CAWSALNLNTEAFF.

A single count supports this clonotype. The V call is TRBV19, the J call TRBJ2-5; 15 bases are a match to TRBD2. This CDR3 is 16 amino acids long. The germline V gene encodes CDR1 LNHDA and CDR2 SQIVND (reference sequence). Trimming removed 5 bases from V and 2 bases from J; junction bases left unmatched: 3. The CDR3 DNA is TGTGCCAGTAGTGGGGGACTAGCGGGAGGACAAGAGACCCAGTACTTC. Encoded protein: CASSGGLAGGQETQYF.

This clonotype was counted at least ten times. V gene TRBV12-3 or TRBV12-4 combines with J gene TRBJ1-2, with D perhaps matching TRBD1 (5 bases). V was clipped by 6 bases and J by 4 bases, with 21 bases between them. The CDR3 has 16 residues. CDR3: CASSPGRRPVLYGYTF. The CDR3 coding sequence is TGTGCCAGCAGCCCGGGACGCCGCCCCGTCCTCTATGGCTACACCTTC.

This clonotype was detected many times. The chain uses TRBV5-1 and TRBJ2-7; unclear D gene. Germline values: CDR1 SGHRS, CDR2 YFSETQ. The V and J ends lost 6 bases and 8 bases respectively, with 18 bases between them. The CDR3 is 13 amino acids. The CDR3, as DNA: TGCGCCAGCACCCTCCCAGCTCCTGGGAAGCAGTACTTC. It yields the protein CASTLPAPGKQYF.

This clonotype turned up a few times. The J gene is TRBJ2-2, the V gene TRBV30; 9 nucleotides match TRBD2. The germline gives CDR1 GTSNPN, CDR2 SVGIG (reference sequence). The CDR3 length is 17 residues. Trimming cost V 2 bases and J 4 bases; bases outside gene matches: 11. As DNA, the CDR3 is TGTGCCTGGAGTTTCGCCTTAGCGGGAGTTTTCACCGGGGAGCTGTTTTTT. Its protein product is CAWSFALAGVFTGELFF. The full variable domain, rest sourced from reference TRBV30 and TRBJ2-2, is SQTIHQWPATLVQPVGSPLSLECTVEGTSNPNLYWYRQAAGRGLQLLFYSVGIGQISSEVPQNLSASRPQDRQFILSSKKLLLSDSGFYLCAWSFALAGVFTGELFFGEGSRLTVL.

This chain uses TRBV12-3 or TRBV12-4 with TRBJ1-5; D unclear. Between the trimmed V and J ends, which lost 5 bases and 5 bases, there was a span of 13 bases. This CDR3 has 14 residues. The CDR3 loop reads CASSTGPLYQPQHF. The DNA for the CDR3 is TGTGCCAGCAGTACCGGGCCCCTCTATCAGCCCCAGCATTTT.

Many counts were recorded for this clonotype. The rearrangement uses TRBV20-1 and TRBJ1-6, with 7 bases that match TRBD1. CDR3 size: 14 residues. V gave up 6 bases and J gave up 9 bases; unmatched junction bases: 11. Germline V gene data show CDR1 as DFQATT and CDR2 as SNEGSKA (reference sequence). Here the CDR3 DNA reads TGCAGTGCAATGAAGACAGGGTATGGTTCACCCCTCCACTTT. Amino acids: CSAMKTGYGSPLHF.

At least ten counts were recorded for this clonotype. The DNA of the CDR3 is TGCGCCAGCAGCAAGGGACAGGGAGGTTACTCACCCCTCCACTTT. Translating it yields CASSKGQGGYSPLHF. This chain links TRBV4-1 with TRBJ1-6; 9 bases fit TRBD1. This CDR3 contains 15 residues. CDR1 MGHRA and CDR2 YSYEKL come from the germline V gene. V was clipped by 5 bases and J by 10 bases; unmatched bases: 9.

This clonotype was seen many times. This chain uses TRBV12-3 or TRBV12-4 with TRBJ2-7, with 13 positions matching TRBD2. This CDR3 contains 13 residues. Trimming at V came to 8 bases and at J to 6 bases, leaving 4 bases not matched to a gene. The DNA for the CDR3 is TGTGCCAGCGGACTAGCGGGAGCCCTCGAGCAGTACTTC. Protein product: CASGLAGALEQYF.

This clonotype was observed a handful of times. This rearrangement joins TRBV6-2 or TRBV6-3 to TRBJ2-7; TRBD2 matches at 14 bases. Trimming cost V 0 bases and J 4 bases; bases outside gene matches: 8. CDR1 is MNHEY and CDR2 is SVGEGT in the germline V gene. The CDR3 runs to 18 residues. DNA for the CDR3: TGTGCCAGCAGTTACTCGGGGACTAGCGGGAGTTTTGGATACGAGCAGTACTTC. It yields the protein CASSYSGTSGSFGYEQYF.

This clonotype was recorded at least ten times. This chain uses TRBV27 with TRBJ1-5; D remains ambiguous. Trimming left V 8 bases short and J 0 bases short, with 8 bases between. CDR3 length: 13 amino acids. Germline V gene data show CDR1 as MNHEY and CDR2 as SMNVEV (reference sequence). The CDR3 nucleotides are TGTGCCAGCGGAACAGATAGCAATCAGCCCCAGCATTTT. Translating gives CASGTDSNQPQHF.

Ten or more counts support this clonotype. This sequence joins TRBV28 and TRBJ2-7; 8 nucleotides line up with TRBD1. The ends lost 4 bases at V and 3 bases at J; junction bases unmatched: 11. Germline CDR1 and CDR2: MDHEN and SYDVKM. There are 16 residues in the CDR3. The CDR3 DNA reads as TGTGCCAGCAGTTCTCCACCCGGGACAGGAGGCTACGAGCAGTACTTC. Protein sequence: CASSSPPGTGGYEQYF.

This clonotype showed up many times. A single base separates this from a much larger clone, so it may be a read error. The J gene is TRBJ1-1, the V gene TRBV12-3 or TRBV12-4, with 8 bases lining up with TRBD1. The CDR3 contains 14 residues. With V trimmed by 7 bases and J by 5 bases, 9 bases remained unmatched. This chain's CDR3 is CASKQTGDRTEAFF. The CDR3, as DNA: TGTGCCAGCAAGCAGACAGGGGACCGTACTGAAGCTTTCTTT.

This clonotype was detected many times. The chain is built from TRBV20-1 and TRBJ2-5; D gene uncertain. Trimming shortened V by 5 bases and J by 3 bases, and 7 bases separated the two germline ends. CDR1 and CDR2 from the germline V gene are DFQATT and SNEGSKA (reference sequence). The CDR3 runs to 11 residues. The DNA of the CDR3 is TGCAGTGCTGTCCTTAAAGAGACCCAGTACTTC. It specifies CSAVLKETQYF.

CDR3 DNA: TGCAGCGTTTGGTTGAGGGCCGCTGAAGCTTTCTTT. Protein: CSVWLRAAEAFF. The chain joins TRBV29-1 to TRBJ1-1; D uncertain. Per the germline V gene, CDR1 is SQVTM and CDR2 is ANQGSEA. The CDR3 is 12 residues long. V lost 5 bases and J 6 bases, leaving 13 bases between the germline ends.

Written as DNA, the CDR3 is TGTGCCAGCAGTCCGGACAGGGGGTCCTATGGCTACACCTTC. Its protein product is CASSPDRGSYGYTF. This chain links TRBV6-1 with TRBJ1-2; 10 bases fit TRBD1. Germline values: CDR1 MNHNS, CDR2 SASEGT. V shed 5 bases and J 4 bases; nucleotides not matched to a gene: 4. The CDR3 runs 14 residues.

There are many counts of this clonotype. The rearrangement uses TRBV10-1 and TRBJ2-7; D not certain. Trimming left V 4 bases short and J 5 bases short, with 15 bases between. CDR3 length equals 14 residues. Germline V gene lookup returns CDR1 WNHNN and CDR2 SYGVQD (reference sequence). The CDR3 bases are TGCGCCAGCAGTGGCACCGACGGTTTCCACGAGCAGTACTTC. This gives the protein CASSGTDGFHEQYF.

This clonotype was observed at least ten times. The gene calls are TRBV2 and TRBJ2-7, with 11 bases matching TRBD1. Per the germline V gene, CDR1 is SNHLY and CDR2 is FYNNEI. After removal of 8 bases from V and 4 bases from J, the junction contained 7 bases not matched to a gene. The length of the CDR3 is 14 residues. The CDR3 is CASRRDRGLYEQYF. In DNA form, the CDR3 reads TGTGCCAGCCGCCGGGACAGGGGGTTGTACGAGCAGTACTTC.

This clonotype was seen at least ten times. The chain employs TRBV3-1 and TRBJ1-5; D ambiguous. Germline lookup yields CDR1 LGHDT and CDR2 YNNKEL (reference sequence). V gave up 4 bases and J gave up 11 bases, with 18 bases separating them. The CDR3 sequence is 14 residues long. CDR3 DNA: TGTGCCAGCAGCCTTTATTGGAGAGGGAGGTCCCAGCATTTT. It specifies CASSLYWRGRSQHF.

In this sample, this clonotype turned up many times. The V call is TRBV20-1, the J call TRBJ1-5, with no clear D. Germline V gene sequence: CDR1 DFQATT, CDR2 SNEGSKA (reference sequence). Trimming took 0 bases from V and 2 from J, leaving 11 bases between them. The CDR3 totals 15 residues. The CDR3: CSARDMVGGNQPQHF. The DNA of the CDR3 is TGCAGTGCTAGAGATATGGTGGGAGGCAATCAGCCCCAGCATTTT.

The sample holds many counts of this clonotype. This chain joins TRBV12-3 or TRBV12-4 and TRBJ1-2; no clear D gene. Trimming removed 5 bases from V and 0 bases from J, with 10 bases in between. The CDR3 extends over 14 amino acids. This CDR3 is CASSGGRSNYGYTF. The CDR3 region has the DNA TGTGCCAGCAGTGGTGGCCGATCTAACTATGGCTACACCTTC.

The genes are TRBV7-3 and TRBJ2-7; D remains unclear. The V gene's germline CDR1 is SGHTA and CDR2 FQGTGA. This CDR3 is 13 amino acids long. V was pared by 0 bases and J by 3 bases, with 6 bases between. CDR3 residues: CASSLTPLYEQYF. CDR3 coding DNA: TGTGCCAGCAGCTTAACCCCCCTCTACGAGCAGTACTTC.

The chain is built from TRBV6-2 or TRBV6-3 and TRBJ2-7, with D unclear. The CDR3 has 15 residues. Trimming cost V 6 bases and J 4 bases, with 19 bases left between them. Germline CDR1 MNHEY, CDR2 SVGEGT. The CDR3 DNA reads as TGTGCCAGCAGCGCGTTATTGTGGGGATCATACGAGCAGTACTTC. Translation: CASSALLWGSYEQYF.

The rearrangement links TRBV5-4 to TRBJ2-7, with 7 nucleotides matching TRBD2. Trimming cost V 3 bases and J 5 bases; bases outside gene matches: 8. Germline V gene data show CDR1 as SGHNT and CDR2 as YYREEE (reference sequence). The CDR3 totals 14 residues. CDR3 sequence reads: CASSSWGGPHEQYF. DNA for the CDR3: TGTGCCAGCAGCTCTTGGGGGGGACCACACGAGCAGTACTTC.

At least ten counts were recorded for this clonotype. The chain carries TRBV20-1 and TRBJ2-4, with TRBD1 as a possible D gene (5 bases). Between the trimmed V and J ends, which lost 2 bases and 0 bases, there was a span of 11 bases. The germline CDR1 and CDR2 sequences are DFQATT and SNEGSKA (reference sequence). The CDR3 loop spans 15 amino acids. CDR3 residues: CSARNDRLAKNIQYF. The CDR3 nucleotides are TGCAGTGCTAGAAACGACAGATTAGCCAAAAACATTCAGTACTTC.

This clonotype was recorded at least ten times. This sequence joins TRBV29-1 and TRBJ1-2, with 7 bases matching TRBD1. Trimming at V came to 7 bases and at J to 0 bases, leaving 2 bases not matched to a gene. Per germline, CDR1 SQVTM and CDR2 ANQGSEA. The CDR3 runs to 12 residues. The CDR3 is CSAGQTNYGYTF. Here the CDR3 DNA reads TGCAGCGCGGGACAGACTAACTATGGCTACACCTTC.